This T cell receptor beta chain was documented in a study of blood T cells in healthy people across ages. Study details: Capture via template switching afforded approximately one barcoded beta molecule per two T cells.

Healthy Caucasians from Russia aged about 6 to 95 served as donors. For every donor, a draw yielded around 10 milliliters of peripheral blood. The CDR3 runs 17 residues. The V end was cut by 1 base, the J end by 0 bases, with 10 bases between. The germline CDR1 and CDR2 sequences are LGHDT and YNNKEL (reference sequence). Primers used in a second PCR of about 7 to 12 cycles were a sample-barcoded 5' primer and a J-beta primer mix. Every cDNA molecule carried a tag from a template-switch adaptor bearing 12 random nucleotides. TCRdb fed the 5' RACE reads into MiXCR, producing one record per CDR3 protein. The repertoire holds roughly 2 million distinct CDR3 sequences, with about 50% as singletons. A few counts support this clonotype.

The sample was blood. V usage is TRBV3-1 and J usage is TRBJ2-6; no reliable D call. This receptor was taken from a woman aged 40 to 49 in good health. In DNA form, the CDR3 reads TGTGCCAGCAGCCAAGGAGCTCTCAGCTCTGGGGCCAACGTCCTGACTTTC. Translating gives CASSQGALSSGANVLTF.